The 8 T cell receptor beta chains listed next were all sequenced from one sample in a study of OX40 agonist ivuxolimab in advanced cancers. Assay used: immunoSEQ multiplex PCR; TCRdb lists only in-frame clones, some missing. Of approximately 60,000 clones in the sample, about four fifths are singletons; the top ten hold 5%. The sequences come from CD4+ or CD8+ T cells sorted from blood, collected in a trial of the OX40 agonist ivuxolimab. These receptor sequences come from an adult with an advanced solid tumor such as melanoma, head and neck, liver or kidney cancer.

The chain carries TRBV5-6 and TRBJ1-2, with D possibly TRBD1 on 5 matching bases. V was shortened by 3 bases and J by 2 bases, with 20 bases between the two germline ends. The CDR3 has 17 amino acids. In germline, CDR1 is SGHDT, CDR2 YYEEEE. CDR3: CASSSWFVGQENYGYTF. DNA for the CDR3: TGTGCCAGCAGCTCTTGGTTTGTGGGGCAGGAGAACTATGGCTACACCTTC.

The chain employs TRBV16 and TRBJ2-5; tentatively, D is TRBD1 (5 bases). The J call may be incorrect, as the DNA end agrees better with TRBJ2-7. This CDR3 spans 13 amino acids. From germline, CDR1 is KGHSY and CDR2 FQNENV. The CDR3 sequence: CASSQYRGAEQYF. The CDR3 DNA is TGTGCCAGCAGCCAATACCGTGGGGCCGAGCAGTACTTC.

This CDR3 is CSATGETQYF. In nucleotides, the CDR3 is TGCAGTGCCACGGGGGAGACCCAGTACTTC. This chain connects TRBV20-1 to TRBJ2-5; possible D gene TRBD2, 5 bases. V gave up 6 bases and J gave up 5 bases, with 7 bases separating them. The CDR3 covers 10 residues. The germline CDR1 and CDR2 sequences are DFQATT and SNEGSKA (reference sequence).

The V and J genes are TRBV7-3 and TRBJ1-4; D not resolved. V lost 5 bases and J 6 bases, leaving 4 bases between the germline ends. This CDR3 contains 11 residues. Germline lookup yields CDR1 SGHTA and CDR2 FQGTGA. CDR3 DNA sequence: TGTGCCAGCAGCGCAGATGAAAAACTGTTTTTT. It yields the protein CASSADEKLFF.

The J gene is TRBJ2-3, the V gene TRBV11-3, with 8 bases aligning to TRBD2. Germline CDR1 is SGHNT and CDR2 is YENEEA. The length of the CDR3 is 15 residues. V trimming: 3 bases; J trimming: 2 bases; junction bases outside the gene matches: 4. In DNA, the CDR3 is TGTGCCAGCAGCTTCTTCGGGGGGGACACAGATACGCAGTATTTT. Protein product: CASSFFGGDTDTQYF.

The chain carries TRBV7-7 and TRBJ2-1, with 7 bases that match TRBD2. CDR1 SSHAT and CDR2 FNYEAQ come from the germline V gene (reference sequence). This CDR3 region has 18 residues. V lost 1 base to trimming and J lost 5 bases; unmatched junction nucleotides: 14. CDR3 in DNA: TGTGCCAGCAGCTTAGTCCCATTTTGCGGGAGAGTAAACAATGAGCAGTTCTTC. As protein: CASSLVPFCGRVNNEQFF.

The V call is TRBV11-3, the J call TRBJ1-1, with unresolved D. From germline, CDR1 is SGHNT and CDR2 YENEEA. The CDR3 is 13 amino acids. V lost 5 bases to trimming and J lost 5 bases, with 12 bases between them. The CDR3 reads CASSRDFGTEAFF. The CDR3 region has the DNA TGTGCCAGCAGCCGAGATTTTGGAACTGAAGCTTTCTTT.

V and J are TRBV7-3 and TRBJ2-5; D might be TRBD1 or TRBD2, each matching 5 bases. The CDR3 is made up of 15 amino acids. V was trimmed by 2 bases and J by 1 base, leaving 11 bases between them. Germline assignment: CDR1 SGHTA and CDR2 FQGTGA. In nucleotides, the CDR3 is TGTGCCAGCAGCTTAGGCGGGCAGGGCCAAGAGACCCAGTACTTC. The encoded protein is CASSLGGQGQETQYF.